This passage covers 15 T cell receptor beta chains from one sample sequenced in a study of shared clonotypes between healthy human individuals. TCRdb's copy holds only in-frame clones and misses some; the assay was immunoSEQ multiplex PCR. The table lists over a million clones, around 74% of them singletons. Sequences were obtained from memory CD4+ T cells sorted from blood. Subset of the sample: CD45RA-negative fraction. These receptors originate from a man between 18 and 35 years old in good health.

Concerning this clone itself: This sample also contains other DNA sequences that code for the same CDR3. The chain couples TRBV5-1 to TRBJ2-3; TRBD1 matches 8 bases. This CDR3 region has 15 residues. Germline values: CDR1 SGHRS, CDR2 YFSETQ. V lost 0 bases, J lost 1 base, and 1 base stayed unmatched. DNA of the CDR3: TGCGCCAGCAGCTTGGCAGGGGGCCGCACAGATACGCAGTATTTT. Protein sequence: CASSLAGGRTDTQYF.

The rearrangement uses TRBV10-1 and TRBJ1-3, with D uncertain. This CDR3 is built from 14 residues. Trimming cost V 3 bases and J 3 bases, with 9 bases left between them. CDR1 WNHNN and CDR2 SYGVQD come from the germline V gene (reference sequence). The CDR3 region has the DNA TGCGCCAGCAGTGAATCTGGGGTTGGAAACACCATATATTTT. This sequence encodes CASSESGVGNTIYF.

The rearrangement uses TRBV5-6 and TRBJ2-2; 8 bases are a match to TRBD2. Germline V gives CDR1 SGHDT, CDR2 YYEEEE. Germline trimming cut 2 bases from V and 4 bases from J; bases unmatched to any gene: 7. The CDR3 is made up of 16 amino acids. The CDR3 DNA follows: TGTGCCAGCAGCTTACTCAGCGGGGGTGTCACCGGGGAGCTGTTTTTT. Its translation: CASSLLSGGVTGELFF.

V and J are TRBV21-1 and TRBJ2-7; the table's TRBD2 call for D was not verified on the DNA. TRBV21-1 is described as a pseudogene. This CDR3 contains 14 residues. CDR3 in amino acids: CASSKRRVGYEQYF. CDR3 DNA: TGTGCCAGCAGCAAACGGAGGGTAGGTTACGAGCAGTACTTC.

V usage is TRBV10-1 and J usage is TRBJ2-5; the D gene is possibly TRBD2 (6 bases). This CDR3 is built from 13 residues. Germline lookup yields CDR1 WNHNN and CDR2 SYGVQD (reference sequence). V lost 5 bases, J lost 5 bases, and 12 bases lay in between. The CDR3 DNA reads TGCGCCAGCAGTTCGGGGGTCCAGGAGACCCAGTACTTC. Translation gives CASSSGVQETQYF.

CDR3 bases: TGTGCCAGCAGCTCGGGACCCCAAGGGAGGGAGCCCCAGCATTTT. Translating gives CASSSGPQGREPQHF. The J gene is TRBJ1-5, the V gene TRBV5-5; the D gene is possibly TRBD1 (5 bases). The germline V gene has CDR1 SGHKS and CDR2 YYEKEE (reference sequence). V was pared by 3 bases and J by 8 bases, with 18 bases between. This CDR3 has 15 amino acids.

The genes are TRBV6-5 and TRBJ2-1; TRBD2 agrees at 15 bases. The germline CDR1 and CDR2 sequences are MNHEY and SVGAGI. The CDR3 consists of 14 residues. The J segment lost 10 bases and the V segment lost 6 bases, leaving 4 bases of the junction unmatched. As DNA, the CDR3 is TGTGCCAGCAGGCCCGGACTAGCGGGAGGGGAGCAGTTCTTC. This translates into CASRPGLAGGEQFF.

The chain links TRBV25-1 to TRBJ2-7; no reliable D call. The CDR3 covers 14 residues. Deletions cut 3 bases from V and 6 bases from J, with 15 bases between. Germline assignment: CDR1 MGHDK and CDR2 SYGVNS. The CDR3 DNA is TGTGCCAGCAGTGATACTCGAGCGACGGGCGAGCAGTACTTC. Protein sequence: CASSDTRATGEQYF.

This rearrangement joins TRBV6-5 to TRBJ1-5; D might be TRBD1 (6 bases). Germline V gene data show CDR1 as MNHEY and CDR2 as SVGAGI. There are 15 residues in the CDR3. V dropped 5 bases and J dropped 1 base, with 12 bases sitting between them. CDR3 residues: CASSRLTGSNQPQHF. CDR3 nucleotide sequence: TGTGCCAGCAGTAGGCTCACAGGGAGCAATCAGCCCCAGCATTTT.

The CDR3 DNA follows: TGTGCCATCGGGACAGGGGCGAGCAATCAGCCCCAGCATTTT. Translating gives CAIGTGASNQPQHF. The chain uses TRBV10-3 and TRBJ1-5, with 10 bases fitting TRBD1. Germline V gene data show CDR1 as ENHRY and CDR2 as SYGVKD. V trimming: 8 bases; J trimming: 1 base; junction bases outside the gene matches: 2. CDR3 length: 14 amino acids.

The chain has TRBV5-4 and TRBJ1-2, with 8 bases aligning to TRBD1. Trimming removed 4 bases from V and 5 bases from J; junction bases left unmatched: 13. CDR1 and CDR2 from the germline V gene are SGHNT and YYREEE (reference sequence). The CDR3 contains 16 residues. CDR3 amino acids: CASSPEAQGANYGYTF. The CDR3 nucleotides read TGTGCCAGCAGCCCTGAGGCCCAGGGGGCAAATTATGGCTACACCTTC. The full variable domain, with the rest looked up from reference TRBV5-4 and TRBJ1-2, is ETGVTQSPTHLIKTRGQQVTLRCSSQSGHNTVSWYQQALGQGPQFIFQYYREEENGRGNFPPRFSGLQFPNYSSELNVNALELDDSALYLCASSPEAQGANYGYTFGSGTRLTVV.

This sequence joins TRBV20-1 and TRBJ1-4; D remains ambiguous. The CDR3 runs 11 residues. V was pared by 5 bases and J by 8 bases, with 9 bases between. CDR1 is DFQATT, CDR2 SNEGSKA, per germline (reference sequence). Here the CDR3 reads CSAGYGEKLFF. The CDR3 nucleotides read TGCAGTGCTGGTTATGGCGAAAAACTGTTTTTT.

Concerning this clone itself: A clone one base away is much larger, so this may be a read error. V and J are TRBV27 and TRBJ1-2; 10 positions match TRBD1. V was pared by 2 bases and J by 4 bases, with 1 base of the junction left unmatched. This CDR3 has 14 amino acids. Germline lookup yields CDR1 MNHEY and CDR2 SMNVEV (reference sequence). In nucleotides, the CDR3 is TGTGCCAGCAGTTTACGGGACAGGGGCTATGGCTACACCTTC. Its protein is CASSLRDRGYGYTF.

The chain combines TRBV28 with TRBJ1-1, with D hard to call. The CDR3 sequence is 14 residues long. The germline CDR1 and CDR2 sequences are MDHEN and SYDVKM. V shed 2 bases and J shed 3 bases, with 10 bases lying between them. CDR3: CASSLRRLDTEAFF. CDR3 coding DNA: TGTGCCAGCAGTTTAAGGCGGTTGGACACTGAAGCTTTCTTT. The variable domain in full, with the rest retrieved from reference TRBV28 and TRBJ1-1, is DVKVTQSSRYLVKRTGEKVFLECVQDMDHENMFWYRQDPGLGLRLIYFSYDVKMKEKGDIPEGYSVSREKKERFSLILESASTNQTSMYLCASSLRRLDTEAFFGQGTRLTVV.

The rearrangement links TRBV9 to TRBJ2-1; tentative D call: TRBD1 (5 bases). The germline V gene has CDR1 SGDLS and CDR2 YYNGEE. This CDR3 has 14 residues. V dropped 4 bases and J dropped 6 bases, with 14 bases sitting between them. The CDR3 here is CASSPETVRNEQFF. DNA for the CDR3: TGTGCCAGCAGCCCTGAGACAGTCCGCAATGAGCAGTTCTTC.